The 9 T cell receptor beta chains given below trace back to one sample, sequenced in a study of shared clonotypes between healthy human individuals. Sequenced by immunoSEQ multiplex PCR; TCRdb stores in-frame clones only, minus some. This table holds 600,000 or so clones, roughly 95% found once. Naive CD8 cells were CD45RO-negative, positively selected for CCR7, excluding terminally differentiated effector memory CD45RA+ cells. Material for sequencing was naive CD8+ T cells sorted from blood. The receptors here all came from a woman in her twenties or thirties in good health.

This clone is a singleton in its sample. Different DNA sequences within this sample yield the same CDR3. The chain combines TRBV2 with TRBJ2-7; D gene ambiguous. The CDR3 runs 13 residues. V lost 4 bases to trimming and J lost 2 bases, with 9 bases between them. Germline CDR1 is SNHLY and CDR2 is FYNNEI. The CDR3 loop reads CASSAGPTYEQYF. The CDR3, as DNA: TGTGCCAGCAGTGCCGGCCCAACCTACGAGCAGTACTTC.

The CDR3, as DNA: TGCGCCAGCATCCCCTCGAGCGGGAGTGCCTACGAGCAGTACTTC. Its protein product is CASIPSSGSAYEQYF. The chain is built from TRBV10-2 and TRBJ2-7; 8 bases fit TRBD2. Germline CDR1 WSHSY, CDR2 SAAADI. This CDR3 contains 15 residues. With 7 bases clipped from V and 2 bases from J, the junction kept 10 bases outside the gene matches.

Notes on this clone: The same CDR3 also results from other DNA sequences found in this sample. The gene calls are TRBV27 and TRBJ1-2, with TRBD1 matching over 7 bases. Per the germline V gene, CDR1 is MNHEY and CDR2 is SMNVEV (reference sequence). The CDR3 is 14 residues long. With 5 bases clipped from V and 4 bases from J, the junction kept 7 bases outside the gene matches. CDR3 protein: CASSPTGTVYGYTF. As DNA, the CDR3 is TGTGCCAGCAGTCCGACCGGGACAGTCTATGGCTACACCTTC.

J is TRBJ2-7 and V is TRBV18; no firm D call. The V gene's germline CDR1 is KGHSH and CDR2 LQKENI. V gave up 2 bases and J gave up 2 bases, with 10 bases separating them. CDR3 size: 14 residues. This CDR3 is CASSPSGDAYEQYF. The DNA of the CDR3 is TGTGCCAGCTCACCATCCGGTGATGCCTACGAGCAGTACTTC.

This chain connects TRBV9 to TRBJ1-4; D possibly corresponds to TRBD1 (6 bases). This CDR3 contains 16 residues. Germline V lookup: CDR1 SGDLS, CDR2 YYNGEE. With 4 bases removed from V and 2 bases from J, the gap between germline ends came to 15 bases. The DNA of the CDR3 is TGTGCCAGCAGCCCCACCCGGGGGGGCACTAATGAAAAACTGTTTTTT. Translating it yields CASSPTRGGTNEKLFF.

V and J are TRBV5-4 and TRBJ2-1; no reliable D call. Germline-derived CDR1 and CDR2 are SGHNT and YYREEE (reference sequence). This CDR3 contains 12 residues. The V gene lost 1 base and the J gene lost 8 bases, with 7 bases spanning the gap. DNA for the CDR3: TGTGCCAGCAGCTTGTATGGTGATGAGCAGTTCTTC. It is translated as CASSLYGDEQFF.

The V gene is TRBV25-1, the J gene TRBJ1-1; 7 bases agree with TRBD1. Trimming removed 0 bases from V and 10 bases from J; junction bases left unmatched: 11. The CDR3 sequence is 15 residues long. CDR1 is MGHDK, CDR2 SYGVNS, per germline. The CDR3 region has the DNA TGTGCCAGCAGTGAATATCGGCAAGGGGGCATGGGAGCTTTCTTT. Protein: CASSEYRQGGMGAFF.

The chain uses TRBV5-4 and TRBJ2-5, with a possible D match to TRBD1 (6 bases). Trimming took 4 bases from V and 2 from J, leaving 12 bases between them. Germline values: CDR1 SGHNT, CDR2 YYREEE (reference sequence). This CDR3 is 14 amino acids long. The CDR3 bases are TGTGCCAGCAGCACCCGACAGGAACAAGAGACCCAGTACTTC. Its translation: CASSTRQEQETQYF.

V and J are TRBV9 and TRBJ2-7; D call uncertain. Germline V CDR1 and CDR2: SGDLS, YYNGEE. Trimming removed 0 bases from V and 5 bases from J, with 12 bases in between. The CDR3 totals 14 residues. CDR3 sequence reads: CASSVGFGVNEQYF. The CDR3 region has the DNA TGTGCCAGCAGCGTAGGATTTGGGGTCAACGAGCAGTACTTC. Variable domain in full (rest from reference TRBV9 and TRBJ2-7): DSGVTQTPKHLITATGQRVTLRCSPRSGDLSVYWYQQSLDQGLQFLIQYYNGEERAKGNILERFSAQQFPDLHSELNLSSLELGDSALYFCASSVGFGVNEQYFGPGTRLTVT.